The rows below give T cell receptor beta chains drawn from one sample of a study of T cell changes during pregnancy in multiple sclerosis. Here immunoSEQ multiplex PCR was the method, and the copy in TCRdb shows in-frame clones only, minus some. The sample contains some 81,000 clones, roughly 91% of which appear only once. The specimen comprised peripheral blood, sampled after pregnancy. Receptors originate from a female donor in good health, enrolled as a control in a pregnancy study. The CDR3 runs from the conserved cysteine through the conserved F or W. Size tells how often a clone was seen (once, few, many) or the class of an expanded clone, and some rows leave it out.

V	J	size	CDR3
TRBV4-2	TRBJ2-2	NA	CASSLAKGDGELFF
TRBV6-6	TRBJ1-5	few	CASSRQGDQPQHF
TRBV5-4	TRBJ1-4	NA	CASSRAGGGEKLFF
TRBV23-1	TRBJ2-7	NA	CASSLSSDEQYF
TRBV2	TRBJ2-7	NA	CASSVGGIGHEQYF
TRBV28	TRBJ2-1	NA	CASRASGSYEQFF
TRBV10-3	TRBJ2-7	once	CAIKAGERDEQYF
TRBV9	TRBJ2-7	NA	CASSALGGGTGTGEQYF
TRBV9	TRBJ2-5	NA	CASSLRGGTSGEETQYF
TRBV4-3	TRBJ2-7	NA	CASSQEGDRFYEQYF
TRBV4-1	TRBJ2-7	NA	CASSRGPGQDSIAQYF
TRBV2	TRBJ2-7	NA	CASNPGQGVYEQYF
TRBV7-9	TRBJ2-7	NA	CASSPDRDRGYEQYF
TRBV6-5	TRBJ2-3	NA	CASSSLSGTQYF
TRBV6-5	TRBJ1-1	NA	CASSLGRPTEAFF
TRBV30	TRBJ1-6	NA	CACARRPNSPLHF
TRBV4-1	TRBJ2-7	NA	CASSQAPGQGSLVYEQYF
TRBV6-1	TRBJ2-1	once	CASSDQGLGNEQFF
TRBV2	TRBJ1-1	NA	CASISQRAGWDTEAFF
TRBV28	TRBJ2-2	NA	CASSPRRDTGELFF
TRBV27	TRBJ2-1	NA	CASSTPTRNEQFF
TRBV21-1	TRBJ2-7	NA	CASSKRFIGNPDISYEQYF
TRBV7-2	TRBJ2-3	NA	CASSPRTDDYWAHTQYF
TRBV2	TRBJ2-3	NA	CASSEAGLSLYTDTQYF
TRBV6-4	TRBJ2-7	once	CVKYIYEQYF
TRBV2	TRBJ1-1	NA	CASRDLDSSTEAFF
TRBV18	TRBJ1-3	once	CASSPPSRAGNTIYF
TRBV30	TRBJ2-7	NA	CAWRGASGQQYF
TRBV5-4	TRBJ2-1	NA	CASSLLERYNEQFF
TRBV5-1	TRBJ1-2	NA	CASSYRGLDYGYTF
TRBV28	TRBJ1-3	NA	CASSLQGLGGTTIYF
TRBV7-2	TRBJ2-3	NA	CASSLAPAGVGDTQYF
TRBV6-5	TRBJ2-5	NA	CASRLAGVQETQYF
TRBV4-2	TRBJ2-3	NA	CASSQDPLAGYTDTQYF
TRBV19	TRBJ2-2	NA	CASSYPMGLAGLNTGELFF
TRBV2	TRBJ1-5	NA	CASRSRGQDQPQHF
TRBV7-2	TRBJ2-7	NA	CASSLAGSSYEQYF
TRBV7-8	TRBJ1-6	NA	CASSLGARNSPLHF
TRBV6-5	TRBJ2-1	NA	CASSYSLAGNEQFF
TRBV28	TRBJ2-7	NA	CASRAGGGGQNYEQYF
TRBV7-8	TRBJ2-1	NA	CASSAPGGSYNEQFF
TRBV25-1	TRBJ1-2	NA	CASSEKFRGGGYTF
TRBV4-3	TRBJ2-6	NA	CASSQESLPLPRANVLTF
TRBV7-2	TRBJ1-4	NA	CASSKDRGNEKLFF
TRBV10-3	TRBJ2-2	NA	CAISGTVGELFF